The rows below give T cell receptor beta chains drawn from one sample of a study of CXCR3-negative and CXCR3-positive naive CD8 T cells. TCRdb reprocessed the 5' RACE reads, keeping one entry per CDR3 protein, no DNA. The listing contains about 150,000 distinct CDR3 sequences. The sample taken for sequencing was naive CXCR3+ CD8+ T cells from blood. The receptors originated from a human donor in good health. Some clones in this sample may be carry-over from other donors' samples. Each CDR3 is given with its conserved first and last residue.

TRBJ2-1	TRBV11-3	CASSPSGEHNEQFF
TRBJ1-2	TRBV5-8	CASSLGPGGYGYTF
TRBJ2-1	TRBV28	CASSFRWGSNEQFF
TRBJ2-3	TRBV15	CATSLEGPGNVADTQYF
TRBJ2-1	TRBV7-9	CASRPHHSGSSYNEQFF
TRBJ2-5	TRBV5-4	CASSLAGGATQETQYF
TRBJ2-1	TRBV7-2	CASSLVFGLDEQFF
TRBJ2-7	TRBV5-4	CASSLRGAPTGEQYF
TRBJ2-3	TRBV6-5	CASSSITTDTQYF
TRBJ2-7	TRBV6-2/TRBV6-3	CASGTSPYEQYF
TRBJ2-1	TRBV18	CASSPELAGGLGNEQFF
TRBJ2-2	TRBV7-9	CASTKTGELFF
TRBJ2-7	TRBV4-1	CANSQDLLAFEQYF
TRBJ2-7	TRBV9	CASSVGLAGPSYEQYF
TRBJ2-7	TRBV5-1	CASSLQEPSYEQYF
TRBJ2-2	TRBV29-1	CSVEDQVFGELFF
TRBJ1-1	TRBV11-1	CASSPRRGSEAFF